The table lists the clone carrying this TCR beta chain with many counts. Its matching antigen is unknown. The entry originates in a study of T cells after yellow fever vaccination. Study details: SMART-Seq v4 Ultra Low Input served to prepare low-cell-number fractions. Study conclusions and caveats: Though it reached lower strength, the secondary response hit its peak faster, day 5 versus 15.

A process of 5'RACE template switching, which added a universal primer site and UMIs, was used to make TCR cDNA. MiXCR, run by TCRdb on the 5' RACE reads, gives a single entry per CDR3 protein. The table shows 200,000 to 300,000 distinct CDR3 sequences, with over 3% occurring only once. This CDR3 is built from 15 residues. V lost 3 bases to trimming and J lost 5 bases; unmatched junction nucleotides: 7. Germline V lookup: CDR1 SGHTA, CDR2 FQGNSA. The chain combines TRBV7-2 with TRBJ1-1, with 9 nucleotides matching TRBD1. This clonotype was obtained from a man aged 18 to 30 who received the YFV17D yellow fever vaccine. The sample here was PBMCs, taken 15 days after the yellow fever booster vaccination. The CDR3 is CASSFDGQGRTEAFF. CDR3 nucleotides: TGTGCCAGCAGCTTCGATGGACAGGGGCGGACTGAAGCTTTCTTT.